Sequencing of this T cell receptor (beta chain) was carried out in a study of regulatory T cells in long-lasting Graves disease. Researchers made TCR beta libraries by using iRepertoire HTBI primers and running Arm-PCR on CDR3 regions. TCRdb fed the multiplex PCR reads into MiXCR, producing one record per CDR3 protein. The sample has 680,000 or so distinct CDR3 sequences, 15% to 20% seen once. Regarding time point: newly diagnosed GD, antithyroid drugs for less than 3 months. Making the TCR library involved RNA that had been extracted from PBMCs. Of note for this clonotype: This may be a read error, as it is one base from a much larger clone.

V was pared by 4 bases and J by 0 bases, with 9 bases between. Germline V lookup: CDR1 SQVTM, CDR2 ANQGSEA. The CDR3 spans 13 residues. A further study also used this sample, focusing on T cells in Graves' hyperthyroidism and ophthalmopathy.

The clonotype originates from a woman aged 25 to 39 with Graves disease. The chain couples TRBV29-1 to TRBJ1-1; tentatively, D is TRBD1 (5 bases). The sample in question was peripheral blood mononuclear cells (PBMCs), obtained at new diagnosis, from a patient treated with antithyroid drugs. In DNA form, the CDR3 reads TGCAGCGTTGCTGGGGCCGTGAACACTGAAGCTTTCTTT. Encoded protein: CSVAGAVNTEAFF.